These 9 T cell receptor beta chains share one sample of origin, sequenced in a study of shared clonotypes between healthy human individuals. Using immunoSEQ multiplex PCR, the repertoire was profiled, and TCRdb retains in-frame clones only, with some absent. The repertoire holds 2 million or so clones, with 90% to 95% as singletons. The sequencing sample was made of naive CD4+ T cells sorted from blood. Described subset: CD45RA+ positively selected. The receptors originated from a man between 18 and 35 years old in good health.

This clone was recorded once. The rearrangement uses TRBV2 and TRBJ2-7; the D gene is possibly TRBD1 (6 bases). Trimming took 7 bases from V and 5 from J, leaving 9 bases between them. Looked up from germline, CDR1 is SNHLY and CDR2 is FYNNEI. The CDR3 is 11 amino acids. The CDR3 nucleotides are TGTGCCAGCATGACAGGCCACGAGCAGTACTTC. Translation gives CASMTGHEQYF.

The V call is TRBV7-2, the J call TRBJ2-7; 7 bases are a match to TRBD2. CDR3 length: 16 residues. Germline V lookup: CDR1 SGHTA, CDR2 FQGNSA. With V trimmed by 2 bases and J by 3 bases, 10 bases remained unmatched. Here the CDR3 DNA reads TGTGCCAGCAGCTTAAGTACTGGCGGGAGAGGCTACGAGCAGTACTTC. The encoded protein is CASSLSTGGRGYEQYF.

The gene calls are TRBV6-5 and TRBJ1-6, with 8 bases identical to TRBD1. Germline CDR1 and CDR2: MNHEY and SVGAGI. Trimming at V came to 7 bases and at J to 7 bases, leaving 9 bases not matched to a gene. CDR3 length equals 15 residues. DNA for the CDR3: TGTGCCAGCAATACCCGGACAGGGATGAATTCACCCCTCCACTTT. This gives the protein CASNTRTGMNSPLHF.

The CDR3 DNA is TGTGCCAGCGGACCGGGACAGGGGGCGAATTCACCCCTCCACTTT. Protein: CASGPGQGANSPLHF. The rearrangement joins TRBV6-1 to TRBJ1-6; 12 nucleotides match TRBD1. V was clipped by 8 bases and J by 7 bases; unmatched bases: 6. This CDR3 has 15 amino acids. Germline CDR1 MNHNS, CDR2 SASEGT.

The count of this clone is one. This chain joins TRBV11-2 and TRBJ2-3; D gene unclear. Deletions cut 0 bases from V and 8 bases from J, with 12 bases between. CDR1 SGHAT and CDR2 FQNNGV come from the germline V gene. The CDR3 has 14 residues. The CDR3 nucleotides are TGTGCCAGCAGCTTAGATCTCGAGGTGGCTACGCAGTATTTT. Its translation is CASSLDLEVATQYF.

The chain has TRBV30 and TRBJ2-2; the D is unclear. With 1 base removed from V and 6 bases from J, the gap between germline ends came to 6 bases. The CDR3 is made up of 12 amino acids. Per the germline V gene, CDR1 is GTSNPN and CDR2 is SVGIG (reference sequence). CDR3 DNA: TGTGCCTGGAGTGCGTCCCCCGGGGAGCTGTTTTTT. It translates to CAWSASPGELFF.

The chain couples TRBV18 to TRBJ2-7; D perhaps matches TRBD1 (5 bases). V gave up 5 bases and J gave up 2 bases, with 19 bases separating them. CDR3 size: 16 residues. CDR1 and CDR2 from the germline V gene are KGHSH and LQKENI. The CDR3 DNA reads TGTGCCAGCTCAGCCACAGGATACCCGTCCACCTACGAGCAGTACTTC. Residues: CASSATGYPSTYEQYF.

This clone occurred a few times. The chain has TRBV9 and TRBJ1-5, with no clear D. Germline assignment: CDR1 SGDLS and CDR2 YYNGEE. The V and J ends lost 0 bases and 7 bases respectively, with 11 bases between them. The CDR3 is made up of 14 amino acids. In DNA form, the CDR3 reads TGTGCCAGCAGCGTAGACGGTGTAGGGCAGCCCCAGCATTTT. Amino acids: CASSVDGVGQPQHF.

Remarks on this clone: Different DNA sequences within this sample yield the same CDR3. This chain connects TRBV27 to TRBJ1-1; no firm D call. Germline V gives CDR1 MNHEY, CDR2 SMNVEV (reference sequence). The V and J ends lost 2 bases and 1 base respectively, with 5 bases between them. The CDR3 covers 13 residues. CDR3 coding DNA: TGTGCCAGCAGTTTAGGACGGAACACTGAAGCTTTCTTT. It encodes CASSLGRNTEAFF.